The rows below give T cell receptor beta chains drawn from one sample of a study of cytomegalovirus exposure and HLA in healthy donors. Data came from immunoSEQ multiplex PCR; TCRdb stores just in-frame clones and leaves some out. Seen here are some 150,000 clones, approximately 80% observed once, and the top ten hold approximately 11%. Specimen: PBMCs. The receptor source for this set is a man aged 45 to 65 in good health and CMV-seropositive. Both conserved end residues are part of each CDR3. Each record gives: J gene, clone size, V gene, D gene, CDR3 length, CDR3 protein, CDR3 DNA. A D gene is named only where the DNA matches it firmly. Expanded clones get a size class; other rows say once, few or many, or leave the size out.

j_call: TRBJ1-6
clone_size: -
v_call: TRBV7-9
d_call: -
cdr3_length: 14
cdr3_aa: CASSGDSLVRPLHF
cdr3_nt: TGTGCCAGCAGCGGTGACAGCCTAGTGAGACCCCTCCACTTT

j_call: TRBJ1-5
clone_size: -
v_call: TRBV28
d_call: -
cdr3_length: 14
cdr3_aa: CASRGRGLNQPQHF
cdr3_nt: TGTGCCAGCAGAGGAAGGGGCCTTAATCAGCCCCAGCATTTT

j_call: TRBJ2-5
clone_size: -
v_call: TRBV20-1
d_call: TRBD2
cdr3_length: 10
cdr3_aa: CSAGSGIQYF
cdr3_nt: TGCAGTGCAGGTAGCGGGATCCAGTACTTC

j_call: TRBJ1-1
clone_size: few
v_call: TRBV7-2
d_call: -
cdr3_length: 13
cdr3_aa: CASSLKGGTEAFF
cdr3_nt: TGTGCCAGCAGCTTAAAAGGGGGCACTGAAGCTTTCTTT

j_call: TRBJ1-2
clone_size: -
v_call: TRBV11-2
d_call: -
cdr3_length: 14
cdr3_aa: CASSLELSLHGYTF
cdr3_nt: TGTGCCAGCAGCTTAGAGCTCAGTTTACATGGCTACACCTTC

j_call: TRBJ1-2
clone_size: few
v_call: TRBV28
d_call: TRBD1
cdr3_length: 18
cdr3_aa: CASSEPGTGRDGNYGYTF
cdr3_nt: TGTGCCAGCAGCGAACCCGGGACAGGGAGAGATGGTAACTATGGCTACACCTTC

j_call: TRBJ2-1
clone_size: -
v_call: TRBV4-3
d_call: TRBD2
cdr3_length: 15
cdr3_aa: CASSQDGLAGNEQFF
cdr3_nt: TGCGCCAGCAGCCAAGACGGCCTAGCGGGAAATGAGCAGTTCTTC

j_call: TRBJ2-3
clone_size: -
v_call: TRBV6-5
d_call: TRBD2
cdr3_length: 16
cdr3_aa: CASSYLRSGGTDTQYF
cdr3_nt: TGTGCCAGCAGTTACCTTCGAAGCGGGGGCACAGATACGCAGTATTTT

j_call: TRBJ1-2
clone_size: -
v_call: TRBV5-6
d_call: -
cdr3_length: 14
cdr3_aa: CASSSRGRVFGYTF
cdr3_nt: TGTGCCAGCAGCTCCAGGGGAAGGGTGTTTGGCTACACCTTC

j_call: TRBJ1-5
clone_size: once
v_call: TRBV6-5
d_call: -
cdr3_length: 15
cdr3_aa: CASSYGSGGAQPQHF
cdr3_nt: TGTGCCAGCAGTTACGGTAGCGGGGGGGCACAGCCCCAGCATTTT

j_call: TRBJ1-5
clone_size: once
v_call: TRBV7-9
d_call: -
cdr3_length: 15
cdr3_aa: CASSLASTADQPQHF
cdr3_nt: TGTGCCAGCAGCTTAGCCTCGACAGCTGATCAGCCCCAGCATTTT

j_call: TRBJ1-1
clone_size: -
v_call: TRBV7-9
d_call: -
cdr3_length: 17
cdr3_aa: CASSLFQGRRGGAEAFF
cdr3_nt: TGTGCCAGCAGCTTATTTCAGGGGAGGCGGGGGGGGGCTGAAGCTTTCTTT

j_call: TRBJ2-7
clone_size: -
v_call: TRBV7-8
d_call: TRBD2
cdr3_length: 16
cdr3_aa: CASSLGGSGGPYEQYF
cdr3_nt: TGTGCCAGCAGCTTAGGGGGGAGCGGGGGGCCCTACGAGCAGTACTTC

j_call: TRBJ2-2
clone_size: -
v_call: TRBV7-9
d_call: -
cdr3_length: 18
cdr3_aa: CASSVGSITGGSTGELFF
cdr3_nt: TGTGCCAGCAGCGTGGGAAGCATTACCGGGGGTAGCACCGGGGAGCTGTTTTTT

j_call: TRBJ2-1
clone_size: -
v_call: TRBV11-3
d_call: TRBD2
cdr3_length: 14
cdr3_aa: CASSLEAGGGEQFF
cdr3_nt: TGTGCCAGCAGCTTAGAGGCGGGAGGGGGTGAGCAGTTCTTC

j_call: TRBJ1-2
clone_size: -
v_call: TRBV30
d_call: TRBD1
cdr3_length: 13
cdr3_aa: CAWRTGGTYGYTF
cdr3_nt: TGTGCCTGGAGGACAGGGGGAACCTATGGCTACACCTTC

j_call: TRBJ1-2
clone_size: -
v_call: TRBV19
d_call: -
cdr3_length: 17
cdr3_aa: CASSPLGWAGANYGYTF
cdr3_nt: TGTGCCAGTAGTCCCCTTGGTTGGGCAGGGGCTAACTATGGCTACACCTTC

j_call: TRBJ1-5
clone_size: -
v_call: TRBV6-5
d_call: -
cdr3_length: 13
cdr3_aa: CATARARGQPQHF
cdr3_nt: TGTGCCACCGCTCGGGCGCGGGGTCAGCCCCAGCATTTT

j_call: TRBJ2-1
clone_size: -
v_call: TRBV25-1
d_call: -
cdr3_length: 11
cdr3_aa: CASSLYNEQFF
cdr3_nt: TGTGCCAGCAGCCTTTACAATGAGCAGTTCTTC

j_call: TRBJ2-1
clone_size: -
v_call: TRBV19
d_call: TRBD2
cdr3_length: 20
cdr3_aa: CASSPPPGLAGLGSYNEQFF
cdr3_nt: TGTGCCAGTAGTCCCCCACCGGGACTAGCGGGCCTGGGCTCCTACAATGAGCAGTTCTTC

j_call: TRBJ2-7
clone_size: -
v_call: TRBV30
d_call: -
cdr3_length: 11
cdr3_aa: CAWVRAGEQYF
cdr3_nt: TGTGCCTGGGTCAGGGCCGGCGAGCAGTACTTC

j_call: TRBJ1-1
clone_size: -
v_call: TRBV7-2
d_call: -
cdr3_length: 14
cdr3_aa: CASSPRGGNTEAFF
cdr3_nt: TGTGCCAGCAGCCCACGGGGGGGGAACACTGAAGCTTTCTTT

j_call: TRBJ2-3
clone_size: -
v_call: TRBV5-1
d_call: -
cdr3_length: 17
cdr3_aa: CASSLDLGHLSTDTQYF
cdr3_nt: TGCGCCAGCAGCTTGGACCTGGGACACCTTTCCACAGATACGCAGTATTTT

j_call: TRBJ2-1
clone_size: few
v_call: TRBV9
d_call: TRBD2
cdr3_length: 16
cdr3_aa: CASSQGLAGVYNEQFF
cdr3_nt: TGTGCCAGCAGCCAGGGACTAGCGGGAGTTTACAATGAGCAGTTCTTC

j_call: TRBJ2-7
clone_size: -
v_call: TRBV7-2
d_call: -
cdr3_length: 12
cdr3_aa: CASSQLNLEQYF
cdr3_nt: TGTGCCAGCAGCCAACTCAACCTCGAGCAGTACTTC

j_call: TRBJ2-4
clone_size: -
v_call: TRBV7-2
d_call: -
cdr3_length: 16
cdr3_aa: CASSPWGGRSKNIQYF
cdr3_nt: TGTGCCAGCAGCCCCTGGGGGGGGCGTAGCAAAAACATTCAGTACTTC

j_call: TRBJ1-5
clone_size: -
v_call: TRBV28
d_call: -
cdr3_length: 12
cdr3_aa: CASSVNNQPQHF
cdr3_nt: TGTGCCAGCAGTGTCAACAATCAGCCCCAGCATTTT

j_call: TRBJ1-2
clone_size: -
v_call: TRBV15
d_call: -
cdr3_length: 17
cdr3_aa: CATTPTSGVGSYYGYTF
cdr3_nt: TGTGCCACCACCCCGACCTCGGGGGTCGGCAGTTACTATGGCTACACCTTC

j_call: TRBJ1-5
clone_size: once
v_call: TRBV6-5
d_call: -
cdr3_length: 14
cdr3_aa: CASSYSTGGQPQHF
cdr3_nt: TGTGCCAGCAGTTACTCGACTGGGGGCCAGCCCCAGCATTTT

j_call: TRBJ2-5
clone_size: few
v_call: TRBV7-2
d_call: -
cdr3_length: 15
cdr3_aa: CASSKPMGLVETQYF
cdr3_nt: TGTGCCAGCAGCAAACCAATGGGTCTAGTCGAGACCCAGTACTTC

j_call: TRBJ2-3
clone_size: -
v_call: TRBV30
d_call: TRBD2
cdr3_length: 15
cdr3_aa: CAWRGTSGWTDTQYF
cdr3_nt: TGTGCCTGGAGGGGGACTAGCGGGTGGACAGATACGCAGTATTTT

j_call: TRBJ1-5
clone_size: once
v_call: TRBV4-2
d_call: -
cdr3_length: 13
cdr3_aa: CASSQEPGYHAQF
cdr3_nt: TGTGCCAGCAGCCAGGAACCAGGTTACCATGCCCAATTT

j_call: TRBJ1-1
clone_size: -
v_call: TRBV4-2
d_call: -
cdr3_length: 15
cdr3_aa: CASSQDGALSTEAFF
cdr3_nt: TGTGCCAGCAGCCAAGATGGGGCCCTGAGCACTGAAGCTTTCTTT

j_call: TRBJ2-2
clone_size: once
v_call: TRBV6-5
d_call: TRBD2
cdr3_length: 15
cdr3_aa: CASSWGGVVTGELFF
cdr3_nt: TGTGCCAGCAGTTGGGGGGGGGTGGTAACCGGGGAGCTGTTTTTT

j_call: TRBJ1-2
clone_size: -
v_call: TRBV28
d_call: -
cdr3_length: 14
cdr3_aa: CASCGGGQHYGYTF
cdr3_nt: TGTGCCAGCTGCGGGGGAGGACAGCACTATGGCTACACCTTC

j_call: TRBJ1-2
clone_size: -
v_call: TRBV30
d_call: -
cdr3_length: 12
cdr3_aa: CALWGAGGGYTF
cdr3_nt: TGTGCCCTATGGGGTGCGGGAGGTGGCTACACCTTC

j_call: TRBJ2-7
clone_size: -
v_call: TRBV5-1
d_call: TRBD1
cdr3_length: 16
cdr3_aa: CASSPPLRQGNNEQYF
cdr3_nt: TGCGCCAGCAGCCCCCCTCTGAGACAGGGGAACAACGAGCAGTACTTC

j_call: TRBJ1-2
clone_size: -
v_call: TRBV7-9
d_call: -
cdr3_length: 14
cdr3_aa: CASSPPGGGDGYTF
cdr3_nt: TGTGCCAGCAGCCCCCCGGGTGGGGGCGATGGCTACACCTTC

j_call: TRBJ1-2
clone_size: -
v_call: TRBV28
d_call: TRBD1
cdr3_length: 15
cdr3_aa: CASSLAPGGVYGYTF
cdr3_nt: TGTGCCAGCAGTTTAGCGCCAGGGGGCGTCTATGGCTACACCTTC

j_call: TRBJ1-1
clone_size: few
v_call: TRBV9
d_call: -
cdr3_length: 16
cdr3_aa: CASSVEQGDLNTEAFF
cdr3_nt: TGTGCCAGCAGCGTAGAACAGGGTGACCTGAACACTGAAGCTTTCTTT

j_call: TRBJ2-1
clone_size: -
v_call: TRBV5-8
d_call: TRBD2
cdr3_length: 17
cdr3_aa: CASSFALGLAGPNEQFF
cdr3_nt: TGTGCCAGCAGCTTTGCTCTGGGACTAGCGGGGCCCAATGAGCAGTTCTTC